The 13 T cell receptor beta chains in this list originate from one sample, sequenced in a study of shared clonotypes between healthy human individuals (dated by TCRdb to about 2020). The protocol used for the library was the immunoSEQ multiplex PCR assay. TCRdb limited this immuneACCESS table to in-frame rearrangements with V and J called. A share of clones is missing; checked studies link under half to unresolved V genes, and the rest is unexplained. A total of some 1 million clones appear in this sample, about 70% of them only once. Over 1.3% of the sample lies in the top ten. Sequenced input: memory CD4+ T cells sorted from blood. The meaning of the sample's cell subset or site label: CD45RA-negative fraction. The receptors stem from a man aged 18 to 30 in good health.

For this clone: This may arise from a read error, as a much more abundant clone is one base away. This sample also contains other DNA sequences that code for the same CDR3. The rearrangement uses TRBV2 and TRBJ1-1; D is unresolved. Germline loops: CDR1 SNHLY, CDR2 FYNNEI. This CDR3 is 13 amino acids long. V was shortened by 4 bases and J by 0 bases, with 6 bases between the two germline ends. CDR3 residues: CASSGQMNTEAFF. The CDR3 DNA sequence: TGTGCCAGCAGTGGGCAGATGAACACTGAAGCTTTCTTT.

The chain combines TRBV7-2 with TRBJ2-5; 7 bases match TRBD1. This CDR3 comprises 15 residues. V trimming: 1 base; J trimming: 9 bases; junction bases outside the gene matches: 11. Germline values: CDR1 SGHTA, CDR2 FQGNSA. The CDR3 reads CTSSLGGQRWAAQYF. Written as DNA, the CDR3 is TGTACCAGCAGCTTAGGGGGACAGCGTTGGGCGGCCCAGTACTTC.

V gene TRBV30 combines with J gene TRBJ2-1; D is perhaps TRBD2 (7 bases). V was shortened by 3 bases and J by 3 bases, with 9 bases between the two germline ends. From germline, CDR1 is GTSNPN and CDR2 SVGIG (reference sequence). CDR3 length: 13 amino acids. CDR3 sequence: CAWRGGLYNEQFF. In nucleotides, the CDR3 is TGTGCCTGGAGGGGGGGGCTCTACAATGAGCAGTTCTTC.

The chain combines TRBV9 with TRBJ1-4; 7 positions agree with TRBD1. The germline V gene encodes CDR1 SGDLS and CDR2 YYNGEE. The CDR3 runs 14 residues. The trim removed 2 bases at V and 4 bases at J, leaving 2 bases unmatched. The chain's CDR3 is CASSVRDSNEKLFF. The CDR3 bases are TGTGCCAGCAGCGTGAGGGACAGTAATGAAAAACTGTTTTTT.

This chain links TRBV6-1 with TRBJ1-1; D is possibly TRBD1 (6 bases). Deletions cut 4 bases from V and 4 bases from J, with 13 bases between. The CDR3 runs 14 residues. Germline V gives CDR1 MNHNS, CDR2 SASEGT. The CDR3 spells CASSGQVWGTEAFF. The CDR3 nucleotides are TGTGCCAGCAGTGGACAGGTCTGGGGCACTGAAGCTTTCTTT.

V gene TRBV6-5 combines with J gene TRBJ2-7; 10 bases fit TRBD2. The CDR3 extends over 15 amino acids. The trim removed 6 bases at V and 2 bases at J, leaving 7 bases unmatched. Germline V CDR1 and CDR2: MNHEY, SVGAGI. DNA for the CDR3: TGTGCCAGCAGACCTAGCGGGAGCCTCCCCTACGAGCAGTACTTC. Translating it yields CASRPSGSLPYEQYF.

This clone has a handful of counts. Other DNA sequences in this specimen translate into the identical CDR3. The genes are TRBV7-2 and TRBJ2-7; the match to TRBD1 covers 8 bases. V lost 1 base to trimming and J lost 2 bases; unmatched junction nucleotides: 4. The V gene's germline CDR1 is SGHTA and CDR2 FQGNSA. The CDR3 totals 15 residues. The CDR3 region has the DNA TGTGCCAGCAGCTTAGGACCGGGACAGGCCTACGAGCAGTACTTC. Residues: CASSLGPGQAYEQYF. The full variable domain, its missing parts supplied by reference TRBV7-2 and TRBJ2-7, is GAGVSQSPSNKVTEKGKDVELRCDPISGHTALYWYRQSLGQGLEFLIYFQGNSAPDKSGLPSDRFSAERTGGSVSTLTIQRTQQEDSAVYLCASSLGPGQAYEQYFGPGTRLTVT.

Comment on this clone: This specimen includes other DNA sequences encoding the same CDR3. The V and J genes are TRBV7-9 and TRBJ2-3, with TRBD2 identical over 14 bases. From germline, CDR1 is SEHNR and CDR2 FQNEAQ (reference sequence). Trimming at V came to 4 bases and at J to 3 bases, leaving 6 bases not matched to a gene. The CDR3 totals 17 residues. The CDR3 here is CASSSGLAGGVTDTQYF. CDR3 in DNA: TGTGCCAGCAGCTCCGGACTAGCGGGAGGAGTGACAGATACGCAGTATTTT.

This clone appeared a few times. Other DNA sequences in the sample encode the same CDR3. The chain links TRBV6-1 to TRBJ1-4; 7 bases are shared with TRBD1. V gave up 4 bases and J gave up 7 bases; unmatched junction bases: 3. Germline V gene data show CDR1 as MNHNS and CDR2 as SASEGT. CDR3 size: 13 residues. The CDR3, as DNA: TGTGCCAGCAGTGGACAGGGCCCTGAAAAACTGTTTTTT. As protein: CASSGQGPEKLFF.

The J gene is TRBJ1-1, the V gene TRBV5-5, with D maybe TRBD1 (5 bases). Trimming removed 5 bases at V and 2 bases at J, with 10 bases between. This CDR3 spans 13 amino acids. Germline CDR1 SGHKS, CDR2 YYEKEE (reference sequence). CDR3 sequence: CASSLGHNTEAFF. The DNA for the CDR3 is TGTGCCAGCAGTCTGGGGCATAACACTGAAGCTTTCTTT.

V is TRBV15 and J is TRBJ1-4, with D perhaps matching TRBD1 (5 bases). Trimming removed 0 bases at V and 7 bases at J, with 12 bases between. The germline CDR1 and CDR2 sequences are LNHNV and YYDKDF (reference sequence). CDR3 length: 15 amino acids. Written as DNA, the CDR3 is TGTGCCACCAGCAGAGATATCAGGGAGGGTGAAAAACTGTTTTTT. It encodes CATSRDIREGEKLFF. Complete variable domain (other parts from reference TRBV15 and TRBJ1-4): DAMVIQNPRYQVTQFGKPVTLSCSQTLNHNVMYWYQQKSSQAPKLLFHYYDKDFNNEADTPDNFQSRRPNTSFCFLDIRSPGLGDTAMYLCATSRDIREGEKLFFGSGTQLSVL.

This clone was counted between two and nine times. The chain joins TRBV6-5 to TRBJ1-2; 9 nucleotides agree with TRBD1. Germline V CDR1 and CDR2: MNHEY, SVGAGI. The trim removed 4 bases at V and 1 base at J, leaving 7 bases unmatched. The length of the CDR3 is 16 residues. The CDR3 nucleotides read TGTGCCAGCAGTTTGTATGACAGGGGGAGTAACTATGGCTACACCTTC. This encodes CASSLYDRGSNYGYTF.

The CDR3 DNA sequence: TGTGCCAGCAGCTTAGCTCGGGGGGGCCGTGATGAGCAGTTCTTC. It specifies CASSLARGGRDEQFF. The chain couples TRBV11-2 to TRBJ2-1; 8 positions match TRBD2. The CDR3 spans 15 residues. The V segment lost 1 base and the J segment 8 bases; nucleotides outside the gene matches: 7. The germline V gene has CDR1 SGHAT and CDR2 FQNNGV. The full variable domain, with the rest looked up from reference TRBV11-2 and TRBJ2-1, is EAGVAQSPRYKIIEKRQSVAFWCNPISGHATLYWYQQILGQGPKLLIQFQNNGVVDDSQLPKDRFSAERLKGVDSTLKIQPAKLEDSAVYLCASSLARGGRDEQFFGPGTRLTVL.